The clone carrying this TCR beta chain was recorded a few times. No DNA is shown, since the ends of the CDR3 on it are uncertain; the CDR3 is the one TCRdb lists. TCRdb independently ran MiXCR on the RACE reads; one entry per CDR3 protein. The sample lists under 200,000 distinct CDR3 sequences; about a quarter were seen once. With termini counted, the CDR3 has 21 amino acids. CDR1 and CDR2 from the germline V gene are MNHEY and SMNVEV (reference sequence). The time point denotes: patch test 3, about 24 weeks after DPC sensitization. Stated treatment: therapeutic diphenylcyclopropenone sensitization with weekly scalp DPC. Those who donated were patients with alopecia, 18 to 70 years of age, and suitable for DPC. The data originate from a study of human T cells and chemical hapten exposure.

This rearrangement joins TRBV27 to TRBJ2-7; no check of the table's D call, TRBD1, against the DNA was made. This TCR was sampled from a woman aged 18-29 years with alopecia areata. Some clones in this sample may be carry-over from other donors' samples. Sequencing used whole blood, obtained in connection with sensitization to the hapten diphenylcyclopropenone (DPC). The CDR3 reads CASSPAYEQYFGPGIQYEQYF.